The clone carrying this TCR beta chain showed up many times. Germline V gene lookup returns CDR1 MDHEN and CDR2 SYDVKM. The CDR3 runs 16 residues. Trimming shortened V by 5 bases and J by 7 bases, and 21 bases separated the two germline ends. These data are taken from a study of regulatory T cells in long-lasting Graves disease. Time point reported: newly diagnosed GD, antithyroid drugs for less than 3 months. Making the TCR library involved RNA that had been extracted from PBMCs. EDTA tubes received approximately 9 milliliters of drawn peripheral blood. HTBI primers from iRepertoire and Arm-PCR of CDR3 regions yielded the TCR beta libraries. In the original workflow: Among the samples, around 60 TRBV and 14 TRBJ segments were identified. TCRdb used MiXCR to reprocess the multiplex PCR reads, holding one entry per CDR3 protein. TCRdb, rather than the study authors, made the V and J calls. The sample lists 350,000 to 450,000 distinct CDR3 sequences, 15% occurring once.

These data also formed part of another study, on T cells in Graves' hyperthyroidism and ophthalmopathy. Turning to that study: Diagnostic decisions used clinical symptoms, serum thyroxine and TRAb, thyroid ultrasound and orbital computed tomography. Appearing also in blood were most of the thyroid clonotypes expanded above 0.001.

The sample consisted of peripheral blood mononuclear cells (PBMCs), taken at new diagnosis, from a patient treated with antithyroid drugs. This sequence was found in a woman aged 40 to 55 with Graves disease. V and J are TRBV28 and TRBJ1-5, with D unresolved. The CDR3 region is CASSPRGWGAGQPQHF. The CDR3 region has the DNA TGTGCCAGCAGTCCCCGGGGATGGGGAGCTGGGCAGCCCCAGCATTTT. The variable domain in full, with the rest retrieved from reference TRBV28 and TRBJ1-5, is DVKVTQSSRYLVKRTGEKVFLECVQDMDHENMFWYRQDPGLGLRLIYFSYDVKMKEKGDIPEGYSVSREKKERFSLILESASTNQTSMYLCASSPRGWGAGQPQHFGDGTRLSIL.